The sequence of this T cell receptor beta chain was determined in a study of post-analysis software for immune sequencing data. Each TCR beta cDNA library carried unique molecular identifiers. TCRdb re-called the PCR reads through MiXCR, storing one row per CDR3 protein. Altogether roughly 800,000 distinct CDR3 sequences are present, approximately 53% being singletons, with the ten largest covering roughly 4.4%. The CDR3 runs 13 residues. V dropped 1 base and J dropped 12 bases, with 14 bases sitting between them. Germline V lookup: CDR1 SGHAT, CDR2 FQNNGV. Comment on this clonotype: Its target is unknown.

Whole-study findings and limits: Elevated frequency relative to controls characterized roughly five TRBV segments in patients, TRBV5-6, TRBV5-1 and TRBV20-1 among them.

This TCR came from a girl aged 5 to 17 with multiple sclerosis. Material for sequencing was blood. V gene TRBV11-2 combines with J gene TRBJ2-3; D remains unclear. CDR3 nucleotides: TGTGCCAGCAGCTTAGTAGACTCCCCCGCCCAGTATTTT. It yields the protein CASSLVDSPAQYF.